The entry that follows covers one TCR beta chain sequence. Source study methods: After removing out-of-frame reads, millions of distinct TCRbeta sequences remained. Clones were sequenced by immunoSEQ multiplex PCR, and TCRdb holds only the in-frame ones, with some missing. V, J and clone size derive from that table, while D and trimming were established from the DNA sequence. The data contain approximately 49,000 clones, roughly 80% of them singletons. This record belongs to a study of memory CD4+ T cells and cytomegalovirus serostatus. The sort gate was single viable CD3+CD4+CD8-CD45RO+ cells for memory CD4+ T cells. V was clipped by 6 bases and J by 4 bases, with 13 bases between them. The CDR3 loop spans 13 amino acids. Germline loops: CDR1 WNHNN, CDR2 SYGVQD (reference sequence).

This receptor was identified in an adult in good health and CMV-seronegative. The J gene is TRBJ2-7, the V gene TRBV10-1; D ambiguous. The sample was memory CD4+ T cells from blood. CDR3 coding DNA: TGCGCCAGCAGATTCAAACCCAGGTACGAGCAGTACTTC. Its protein is CASRFKPRYEQYF.